A single sample gave rise to the 30 T cell receptor beta chains below, sequenced in a study of blood T cell repertoires in COVID-19. Generated by immunoSEQ multiplex PCR, the TCRdb table keeps only in-frame clones and is missing some. Found here are some 220,000 clones, over 60% of them singletons; the top ten hold approximately 6.6%. The sequencing sample was made of peripheral blood. The receptors derive from a woman aged 65 to 85 with acute or convalescent COVID-19.

The CDR3 region is CASGLGQGFWDTQYF. CDR3 sequence (DNA): TGTGCTAGTGGTTTGGGACAGGGCTTTTGGGATACGCAGTATTTT. The V and J genes are TRBV12-5 and TRBJ2-3, with 7 bases fitting TRBD1. CDR3 length: 15 amino acids. Germline assignment: CDR1 LGHNT and CDR2 FRNRAP. Unmatched junction bases numbered 7, after V lost 1 base and J lost 6 bases.

The chain uses TRBV7-9 and TRBJ1-1, with D perhaps matching TRBD1 (5 bases). Trimming pared 6 bases from V and 1 base from J, leaving 15 bases between. Per germline, CDR1 SEHNR and CDR2 FQNEAQ (reference sequence). There are 15 residues in the CDR3. CDR3 sequence: CASSETGNRNTEAFF. The CDR3 DNA reads TGTGCCAGCAGTGAAACAGGCAATCGGAACACTGAAGCTTTCTTT.

This rearrangement joins TRBV6-1 to TRBJ2-3; 8 positions match TRBD2. The CDR3 contains 17 residues. The J segment lost 0 bases and the V segment lost 1 base, leaving 6 bases of the junction unmatched. Germline CDR1 reads MNHNS; CDR2 reads SASEGT. CDR3 nucleotide sequence: TGTGCCAGCAGTGAAGTACTTAGCGGGGTTAGCACAGATACGCAGTATTTT. This translates into CASSEVLSGVSTDTQYF.

This clone was seen once. The V call is TRBV5-4, the J call TRBJ1-1; 11 bases map to TRBD1. The CDR3 is 15 amino acids. Germline V gives CDR1 SGHNT, CDR2 YYREEE (reference sequence). V shed 4 bases, J shed 3 bases, and the junction held 5 bases outside the gene matches. In DNA, the CDR3 is TGTGCCAGCAGCCAGGGGACAGGGGGTTACACTGAAGCTTTCTTT. This sequence encodes CASSQGTGGYTEAFF.

This clone was detected once. The chain is built from TRBV4-1 and TRBJ1-2; no reliable D call. Trimming took 0 bases from V and 2 from J, leaving 13 bases between them. The CDR3 has 16 residues. Germline assignment: CDR1 MGHRA and CDR2 YSYEKL. The CDR3 protein is CASSQEQVGGNYGYTF. CDR3 DNA sequence: TGCGCCAGCAGCCAAGAACAAGTCGGAGGGAACTATGGCTACACCTTC.

This clone was observed a few times. Additional DNA sequences in this sample encode the identical CDR3. The chain joins TRBV6-1 to TRBJ1-2; unclear D gene. V lost 3 bases and J 3 bases, leaving 5 bases between the germline ends. The CDR3 extends over 12 amino acids. Germline values: CDR1 MNHNS, CDR2 SASEGT. CDR3 protein: CASSDRYYGYTF. The CDR3 DNA sequence: TGTGCCAGCAGTGACAGATACTATGGCTACACCTTC.

This clone has only a few counts. The gene calls are TRBV7-2 and TRBJ2-7; 12 nucleotides match TRBD1. V shed 3 bases, J shed 5 bases, and the junction held 5 bases outside the gene matches. Germline V gene data show CDR1 as SGHTA and CDR2 as FQGNSA. The CDR3 length is 15 residues. CDR3 loop: CASSLTGTGGHEQYF. As DNA, the CDR3 is TGTGCCAGCAGCTTGACCGGGACAGGGGGCCACGAGCAGTACTTC.

The chain recombines TRBV15 with TRBJ2-3; D unclear. CDR1 LNHNV and CDR2 YYDKDF come from the germline V gene (reference sequence). The CDR3 is 16 residues long. Trimming took off 6 bases at V and 0 bases at J, with 16 bases between the two ends. CDR3 loop: CATRADWSTSTDTQYF. CDR3 DNA sequence: TGTGCCACCAGGGCTGACTGGTCGACTAGCACAGATACGCAGTATTTT.

CDR3 protein: CASTPTSGSYEQYF. DNA for the CDR3: TGTGCCAGTACCCCGACTAGCGGTTCCTACGAGCAGTACTTC. The chain is built from TRBV19 and TRBJ2-7; 9 bases match TRBD2. V lost 7 bases, J lost 1 base, and 5 bases stayed unmatched. The CDR3 consists of 14 residues. CDR1 is LNHDA, CDR2 SQIVND, per germline (reference sequence).

The V gene is TRBV7-8, the J gene TRBJ2-5, with a weak D call TRBD1 (6 bases). The V gene's germline CDR1 is SGHVS and CDR2 FQNEAQ. The V end was cut by 8 bases, the J end by 1 base, with 20 bases between. The CDR3 has 16 residues. Here the CDR3 DNA reads TGTGCCAGCCCACCCCGCGCCCAGGGGATCCAAGAGACCCAGTACTTC. Translating gives CASPPRAQGIQETQYF.

This clone was recorded only once. In nucleotides, the CDR3 is TGTGCCAGCAGCCAAGACAGGCCTCAAGAGACCCAGTACTTC. This sequence encodes CASSQDRPQETQYF. J is TRBJ2-5 and V is TRBV3-1 (or the pseudogene TRBV3-2); no definite D call. CDR1 is LGHDT, CDR2 YNNKEL, per germline (reference sequence). Between the trimmed V and J ends, which lost 0 bases and 2 bases, there was a span of 7 bases. The CDR3 sequence is 14 residues long.

This chain links TRBV7-9 with TRBJ2-5, with a possible D match to TRBD2 (6 bases). V shed 5 bases and J shed 1 base, with 14 bases lying between them. Germline CDR1 is SEHNR and CDR2 is FQNEAQ (reference sequence). The CDR3 consists of 15 residues. The DNA for the CDR3 is TGTGCCAGCAGCCCCCTGGGAGGTCCCCAAGAGACCCAGTACTTC. Its translation is CASSPLGGPQETQYF.

This clone has only a few counts. This chain joins TRBV5-6 and TRBJ1-4; D is unclear. The germline V and J ends were trimmed by 3 bases and 2 bases, with 14 bases remaining between them. Germline assignment: CDR1 SGHDT and CDR2 YYEEEE. The CDR3 is 16 residues long. CDR3 protein: CASSWWTVNTNEKLFF. The CDR3, as DNA: TGTGCCAGCAGCTGGTGGACTGTGAACACTAATGAAAAACTGTTTTTT.

The rearrangement links TRBV23-1 to TRBJ2-1; 7 bases align to TRBD2. TRBV23-1 is an ORF, and what it does is uncertain. The CDR3 has 12 residues. With 7 bases clipped from V and 7 bases from J, the junction kept 4 bases outside the gene matches. The CDR3 here is CASNGGGNEQFF. The CDR3 DNA sequence: TGCGCCAGCAATGGGGGGGGGAATGAGCAGTTCTTC.

This chain connects TRBV10-3 to TRBJ1-2; a possible D gene is TRBD1 (6 bases). Per germline, CDR1 ENHRY and CDR2 SYGVKD. This CDR3 comprises 15 residues. Deletions cut 0 bases from V and 4 bases from J, with 12 bases between. The CDR3 bases are TGTGCCATCAGTGAGTCCCCCGGGACATCCTATGGCTACACCTTC. This codes for CAISESPGTSYGYTF.

The chain recombines TRBV18 with TRBJ2-7; D is perhaps TRBD1 (6 bases). Germline values: CDR1 KGHSH, CDR2 LQKENI. Trimming left V 3 bases short and J 12 bases short, with 15 bases between. This CDR3 contains 12 residues. The CDR3 region is CASSPNEQGGYF. The CDR3 DNA follows: TGTGCCAGCTCACCTAATGAACAGGGTGGGTACTTC.

V and J are TRBV12-3 or TRBV12-4 and TRBJ2-1; D perhaps matches TRBD2 (6 bases). V lost 5 bases and J lost 15, with 20 bases in between. This CDR3 contains 13 residues. The CDR3 coding sequence is TGTGCCAGCAGTCTGGAAGGGAGGAGGAAAGGGTTCTTC. It specifies CASSLEGRRKGFF.

The V and J genes are TRBV10-3 and TRBJ1-1; D not certain. The CDR3 covers 14 residues. CDR1 and CDR2 (germline): ENHRY, SYGVKD. V was shortened by 4 bases and J by 1 base, with 10 bases between the two germline ends. The CDR3 loop is CAISVGTTNTEAFF. CDR3 sequence (DNA): TGTGCCATCAGTGTTGGCACAACGAACACTGAAGCTTTCTTT.

The rearrangement uses TRBV6-5 and TRBJ1-2, with 7 bases lining up with TRBD1. This CDR3 region has 15 residues. Germline loops: CDR1 MNHEY, CDR2 SVGAGI. J was trimmed by 4 bases and V by 1 base; bases with no gene match: 6. CDR3 DNA sequence: TGTGCCAGCAGTTACTGGGCAGGGGGTTCCTATGGCTACACCTTC. Protein sequence: CASSYWAGGSYGYTF.

The genes are TRBV5-6 and TRBJ1-2, with 7 positions matching TRBD1. Germline CDR1 is SGHDT and CDR2 is YYEEEE. Trimming took 6 bases from V and 4 from J; bases not matched to a gene: 12. The CDR3 has 15 residues. The CDR3 DNA sequence: TGTGCCAGCAACTCGCCGAGACAGGGTGGCTATGGCTACACCTTC. Its translation is CASNSPRQGGYGYTF.

This chain uses TRBV6-6 with TRBJ2-7; 9 bases are shared with TRBD1. V trimming: 4 bases; J trimming: 5 bases; junction bases outside the gene matches: 3. The V gene's germline CDR1 is MNHNY and CDR2 SVGAGI (reference sequence). The CDR3 sequence is 13 residues long. The CDR3 DNA sequence: TGTGCCAGCAGTTTCACAGGGGGCGACGAGCAGTACGTC. It yields the protein CASSFTGGDEQYV.

The chain recombines TRBV4-3 with TRBJ2-7, with TRBD1 matching over 8 bases. The CDR3 contains 13 residues. With 2 bases clipped from V and 6 bases from J, the junction kept 3 bases outside the gene matches. CDR1 LGHNA and CDR2 YSLEER come from the germline V gene. CDR3 in DNA: TGCGCCAGCAGCCAAAACAGGGGGTCCGAGCAGTACTTC. It is translated as CASSQNRGSEQYF.

The chain recombines TRBV29-1 with TRBJ2-7, with TRBD1 identical over 8 bases. Germline V gives CDR1 SQVTM, CDR2 ANQGSEA. The CDR3 is 20 amino acids. CDR3 protein: CSFETRGPLPTGVILYEQYF. The CDR3 DNA reads as TGCAGTTTTGAGACCCGGGGACCCCTTCCGACAGGGGTTATTCTTTACGAGCAGTACTTC.

This clone was counted only a few times. Distinct nucleotide sequences in the sample also encode this CDR3. This chain joins TRBV18 and TRBJ2-7; possibly TRBD1 for D (6 bases). The CDR3 has 12 residues. V was pared by 4 bases and J by 6 bases, with 10 bases between. Germline CDR1 reads KGHSH; CDR2 reads LQKENI. The CDR3 DNA is TGTGCCAGCTCACAGGGGGATTCCGAGCAGTACGTC. Protein: CASSQGDSEQYV.

The chain is built from TRBV27 and TRBJ2-3; TRBD2 aligns across 7 bases. V lost 4 bases and J lost 2; bases outside the gene matches: 6. CDR1 and CDR2 from the germline V gene are MNHEY and SMNVEV (reference sequence). This CDR3 region has 15 residues. CDR3 protein: CASSSVGGTTDTQYF. Here the CDR3 DNA reads TGTGCCAGCAGTTCGGTGGGGGGGACCACAGATACGCAGTATTTT.

This clone was observed a few times. This chain links TRBV10-3 with TRBJ1-6; no firm D call. Germline V lookup: CDR1 ENHRY, CDR2 SYGVKD. The CDR3 sequence is 13 residues long. V was trimmed by 2 bases and J by 9 bases, leaving 8 bases between them. The CDR3 here is CAISEGSGSPLHF. The DNA for the CDR3 is TGTGCCATCAGTGAGGGGAGCGGTTCACCCCTCCACTTT.

This chain links TRBV6-5 with TRBJ1-2; D not resolved. The length of the CDR3 is 13 residues. V lost 7 bases and J 4 bases, leaving 13 bases between the germline ends. CDR1 is MNHEY and CDR2 is SVGAGI in the germline V gene. In DNA form, the CDR3 reads TGTGCCAGCACCCCAGGCCTTTTCTATGGCTACACCTTC. Translating gives CASTPGLFYGYTF.

J is TRBJ1-4 and V is TRBV18; 9 nucleotides match TRBD1. This CDR3 comprises 16 residues. V dropped 1 base and J dropped 6; count of bases not matched to a gene: 6. Per the germline V gene, CDR1 is KGHSH and CDR2 is LQKENI. The CDR3 is CASSPRYRTGDEKLFF. CDR3 bases: TGTGCCAGCTCACCACGCTACAGGACAGGGGATGAAAAACTGTTTTTT.

The chain couples TRBV2 to TRBJ2-5; tentatively, D is TRBD1 (5 bases). V gave up 4 bases and J gave up 1 base, with 13 bases separating them. The CDR3 loop spans 15 amino acids. Germline V gene lookup returns CDR1 SNHLY and CDR2 FYNNEI. Here the CDR3 reads CASSAAAGPQETQYF. CDR3 in DNA: TGTGCCAGCAGTGCGGCGGCAGGGCCCCAAGAGACCCAGTACTTC.

This rearrangement joins TRBV9 to TRBJ2-3; a weak D match, TRBD2 (5 bases). The CDR3 is 15 residues long. Per germline, CDR1 SGDLS and CDR2 YYNGEE. Trimming left V 3 bases short and J 3 bases short, with 14 bases between. The CDR3 spells CASSGRLRGTDTQYF. The CDR3 DNA is TGTGCCAGCAGCGGTAGGCTCCGAGGGACAGATACGCAGTATTTT.